In its sample, the clone carrying this TCR beta chain was seen a few times. This record belongs to a study of human T cells and chemical hapten exposure. Time point specified: pre-sensitization, week 0. Specified treatment: therapeutic diphenylcyclopropenone sensitization with weekly scalp DPC. Total RNA was isolated from whole blood that had not been fractionated. Trimming stripped 0 bases from V and 11 bases from J, with 12 bases between. There are 13 residues in the CDR3. The V gene's germline CDR1 is SGHRS and CDR2 YFSETQ. One entry per CDR3 protein results from TCRdb running MiXCR on the RACE reads. The table has around 180,000 distinct CDR3 sequences, approximately 29% seen once.

The chain carries TRBV5-1 and TRBJ2-1, with D perhaps TRBD2 (6 bases). The sample here was whole blood, taken in connection with sensitization to the hapten diphenylcyclopropenone (DPC). This TCR was sampled from a woman between 25 and 40 years old with alopecia areata. Some clones in this sample may be carry-over from other donors' samples. The CDR3 sequence: CASSLGTTDKQFF. The DNA for the CDR3 is TGCGCCAGCAGCTTGGGGACTACAGATAAGCAGTTCTTC.